The entry below describes one T cell receptor beta chain. Its antigen is not known. The data were taken from a study of cytomegalovirus exposure and HLA in healthy donors. The CDR3 spans 15 residues. V shed 2 bases, J shed 5 bases, and the junction held 5 bases outside the gene matches. Germline CDR1 and CDR2: MNHEY and SVGAGI. General observations from the study: A later analysis linked a missense variant in DCLRE1C to the trimming of TCR beta V and J genes. The authors enumerated over 150 TCR beta chains as linked to cytomegalovirus. Per a prior analysis, the majority of TCR beta V segments were productive roughly 90% or roughly 30% of the time.

PCR involved 60 Vbeta and 13 Jbeta primers. Data came from immunoSEQ multiplex PCR; TCRdb stores just in-frame clones and leaves some out. Seen here are about 87,000 clones, approximately 75% observed once, and the top ten hold about 4%. This chain links TRBV6-5 with TRBJ2-1; 8 bases are a match to TRBD1. The material sequenced was PBMCs. The clonotype was recovered from a woman aged 40 to 55 in good health and CMV-seronegative. The CDR3 protein is CASSYKGQAHNEQFF. As DNA, the CDR3 is TGTGCCAGCAGTTACAAGGGACAGGCCCACAATGAGCAGTTCTTC.